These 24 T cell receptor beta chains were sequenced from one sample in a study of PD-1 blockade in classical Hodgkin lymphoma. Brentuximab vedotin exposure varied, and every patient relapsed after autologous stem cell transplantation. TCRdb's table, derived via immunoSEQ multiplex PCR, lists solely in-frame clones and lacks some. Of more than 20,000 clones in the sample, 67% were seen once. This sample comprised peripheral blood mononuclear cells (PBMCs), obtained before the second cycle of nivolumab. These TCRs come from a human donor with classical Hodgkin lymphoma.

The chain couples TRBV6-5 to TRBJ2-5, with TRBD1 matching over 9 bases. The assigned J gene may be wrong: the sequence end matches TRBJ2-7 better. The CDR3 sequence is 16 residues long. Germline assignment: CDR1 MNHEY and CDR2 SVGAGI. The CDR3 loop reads CASSYSTGGVRYEQYF. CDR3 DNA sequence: TGTGCCAGCAGTTACTCAACAGGGGGCGTACGCTACGAGCAGTACTTC.

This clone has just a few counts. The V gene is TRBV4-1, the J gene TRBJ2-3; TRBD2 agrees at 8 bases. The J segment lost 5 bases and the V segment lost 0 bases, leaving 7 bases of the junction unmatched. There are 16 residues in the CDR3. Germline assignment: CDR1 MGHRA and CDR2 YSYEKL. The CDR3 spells CASSQEAGGRKDTQYF. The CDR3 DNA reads TGCGCCAGCAGCCAAGAAGCTGGCGGGAGGAAAGATACGCAGTATTTT.

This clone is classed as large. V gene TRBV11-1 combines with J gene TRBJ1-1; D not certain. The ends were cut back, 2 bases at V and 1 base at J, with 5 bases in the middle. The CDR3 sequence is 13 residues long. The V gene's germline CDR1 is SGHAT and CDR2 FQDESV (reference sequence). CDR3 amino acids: CASSLFENTEAFF. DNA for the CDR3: TGTGCCAGCAGCTTATTTGAGAACACTGAAGCTTTCTTT.

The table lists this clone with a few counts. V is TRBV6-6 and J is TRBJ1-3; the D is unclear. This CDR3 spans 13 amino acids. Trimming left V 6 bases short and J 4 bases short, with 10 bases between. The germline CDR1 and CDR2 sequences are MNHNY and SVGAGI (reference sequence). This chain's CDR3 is CASSRAPGNTIYF. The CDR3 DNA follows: TGTGCCAGCAGCCGGGCCCCCGGAAACACCATATATTTT.

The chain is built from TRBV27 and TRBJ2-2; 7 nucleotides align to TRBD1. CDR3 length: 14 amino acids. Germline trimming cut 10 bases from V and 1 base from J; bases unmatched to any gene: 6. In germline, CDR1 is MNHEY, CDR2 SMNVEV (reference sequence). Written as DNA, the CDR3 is TGTGCCACGCGCCGGGACAGGAACACCGGGGAGCTGTTTTTT. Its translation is CATRRDRNTGELFF.

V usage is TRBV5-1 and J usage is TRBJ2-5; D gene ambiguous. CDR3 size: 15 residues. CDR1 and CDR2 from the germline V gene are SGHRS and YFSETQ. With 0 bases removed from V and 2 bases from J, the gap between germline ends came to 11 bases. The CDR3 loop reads CASSLGRSAQETQYF. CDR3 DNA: TGCGCCAGCAGCTTGGGTAGATCCGCTCAAGAGACCCAGTACTTC.

As DNA, the CDR3 is TGTGCCAGCAGCCAAACCGGGACAGGGGTGTACGAGCAGTACTTC. The encoded protein is CASSQTGTGVYEQYF. The genes are TRBV5-8 and TRBJ2-7, with 10 bases matching TRBD1. The J segment lost 4 bases and the V segment lost 4 bases, leaving 8 bases of the junction unmatched. Germline V lookup: CDR1 SGHTS, CDR2 YDEGEE. This CDR3 comprises 15 residues. The full variable domain, rest sourced from reference TRBV5-8 and TRBJ2-7, is EAGVTQSPTHLIKTRGQQATLRCSPISGHTSVYWYQQALGLGLQFLLWYDEGEERNRGNFPPRFSGRQFPNYSSELNVNALELEDSALYLCASSQTGTGVYEQYFGPGTRLTVT.

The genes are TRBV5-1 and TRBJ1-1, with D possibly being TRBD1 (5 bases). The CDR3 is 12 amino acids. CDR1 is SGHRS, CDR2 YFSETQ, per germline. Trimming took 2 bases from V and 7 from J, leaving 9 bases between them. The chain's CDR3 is CASSFKGIEAFF. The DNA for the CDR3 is TGCGCCAGCAGCTTCAAGGGGATTGAAGCTTTCTTT.

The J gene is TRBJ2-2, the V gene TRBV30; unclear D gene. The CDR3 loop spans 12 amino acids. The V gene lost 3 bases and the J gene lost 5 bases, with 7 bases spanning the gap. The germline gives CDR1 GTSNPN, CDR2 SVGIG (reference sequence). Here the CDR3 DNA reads TGTGCCTGGAGCAGAGAGACCGGGGAGCTGTTTTTT. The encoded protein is CAWSRETGELFF.

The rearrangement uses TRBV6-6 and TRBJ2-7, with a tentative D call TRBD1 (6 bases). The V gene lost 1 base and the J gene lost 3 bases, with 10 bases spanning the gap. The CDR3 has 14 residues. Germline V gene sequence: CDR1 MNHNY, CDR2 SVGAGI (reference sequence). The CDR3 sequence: CASSYWTDLYEQYF. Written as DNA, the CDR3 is TGTGCCAGCAGTTACTGGACAGATCTCTACGAGCAGTACTTC.

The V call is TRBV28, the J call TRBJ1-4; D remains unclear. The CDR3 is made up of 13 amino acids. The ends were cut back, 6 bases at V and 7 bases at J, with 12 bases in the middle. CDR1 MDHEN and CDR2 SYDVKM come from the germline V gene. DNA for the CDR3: TGTGCCAGCAGCCCACCCCGCGGTGAAAAACTGTTTTTT. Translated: CASSPPRGEKLFF. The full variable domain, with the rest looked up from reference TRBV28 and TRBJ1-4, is DVKVTQSSRYLVKRTGEKVFLECVQDMDHENMFWYRQDPGLGLRLIYFSYDVKMKEKGDIPEGYSVSREKKERFSLILESASTNQTSMYLCASSPPRGEKLFFGSGTQLSVL.

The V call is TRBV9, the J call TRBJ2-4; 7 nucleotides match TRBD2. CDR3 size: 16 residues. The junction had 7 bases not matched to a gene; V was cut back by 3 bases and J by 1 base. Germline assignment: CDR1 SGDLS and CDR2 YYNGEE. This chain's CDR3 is CASSAKGGAAKNIQYF. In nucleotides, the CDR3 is TGTGCCAGCAGCGCGAAGGGAGGGGCGGCCAAAAACATTCAGTACTTC.

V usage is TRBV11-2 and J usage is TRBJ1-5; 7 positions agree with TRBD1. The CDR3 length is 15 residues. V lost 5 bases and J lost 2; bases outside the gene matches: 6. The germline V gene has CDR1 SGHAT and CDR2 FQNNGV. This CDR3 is CASSPAGTGNQPQHF. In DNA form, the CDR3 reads TGTGCCAGCAGCCCCGCTGGGACAGGCAATCAGCCCCAGCATTTT.

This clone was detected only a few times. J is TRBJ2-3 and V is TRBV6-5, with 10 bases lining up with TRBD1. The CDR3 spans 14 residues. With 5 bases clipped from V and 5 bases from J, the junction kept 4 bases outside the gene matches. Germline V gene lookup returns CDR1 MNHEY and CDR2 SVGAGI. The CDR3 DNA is TGTGCCAGCAGTGACAGGGGGCCGGGAGATACGCAGTATTTT. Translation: CASSDRGPGDTQYF.

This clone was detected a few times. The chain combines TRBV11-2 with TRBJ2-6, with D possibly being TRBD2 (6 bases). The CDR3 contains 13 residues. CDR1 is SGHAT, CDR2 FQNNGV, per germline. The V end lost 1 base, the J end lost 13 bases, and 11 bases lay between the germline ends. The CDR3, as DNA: TGTGCCAGCAGCTTAGGGAGGGGTCAGGTCCTGACTTTC. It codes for CASSLGRGQVLTF.

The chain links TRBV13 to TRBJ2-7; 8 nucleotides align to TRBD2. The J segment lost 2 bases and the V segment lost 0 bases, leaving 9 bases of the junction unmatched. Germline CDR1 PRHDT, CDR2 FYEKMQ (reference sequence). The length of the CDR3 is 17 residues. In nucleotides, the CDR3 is TGTGCCAGCAGCTTAGGTACTAGCGGAGGGAGGGCCTACGAGCAGTACTTC. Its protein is CASSLGTSGGRAYEQYF. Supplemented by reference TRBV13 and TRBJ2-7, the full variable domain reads AAGVIQSPRHLIKEKRETATLKCYPIPRHDTVYWYQQGPGQDPQFLISFYEKMQSDKGSIPDRFSAQQFSDYHSELNMSSLELGDSALYFCASSLGTSGGRAYEQYFGPGTRLTVT.

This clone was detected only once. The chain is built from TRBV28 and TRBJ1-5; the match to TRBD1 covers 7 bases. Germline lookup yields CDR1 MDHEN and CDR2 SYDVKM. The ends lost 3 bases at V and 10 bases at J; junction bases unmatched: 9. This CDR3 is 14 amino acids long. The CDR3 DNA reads TGTGCCAGCAGTTTTATTGACAGGGAGAATCCCCAGCATTTT. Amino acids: CASSFIDRENPQHF.

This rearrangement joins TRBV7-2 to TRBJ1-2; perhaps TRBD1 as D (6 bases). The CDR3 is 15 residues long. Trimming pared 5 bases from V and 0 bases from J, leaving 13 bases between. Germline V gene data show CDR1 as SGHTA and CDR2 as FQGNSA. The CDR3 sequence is CASSEDSLANYGYTF. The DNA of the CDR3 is TGTGCCAGCAGCGAGGACAGTTTAGCTAACTATGGCTACACCTTC. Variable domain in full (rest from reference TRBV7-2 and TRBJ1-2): GAGVSQSPSNKVTEKGKDVELRCDPISGHTALYWYRQSLGQGLEFLIYFQGNSAPDKSGLPSDRFSAERTGGSVSTLTIQRTQQEDSAVYLCASSEDSLANYGYTFGSGTRLTVV.

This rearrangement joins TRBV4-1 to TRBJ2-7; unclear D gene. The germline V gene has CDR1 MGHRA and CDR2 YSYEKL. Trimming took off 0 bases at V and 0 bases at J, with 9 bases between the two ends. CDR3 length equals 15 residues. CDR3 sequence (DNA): TGCGCCAGCAGCCAAGATACGTGGTCCTCCTACGAGCAGTACTTC. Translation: CASSQDTWSSYEQYF.

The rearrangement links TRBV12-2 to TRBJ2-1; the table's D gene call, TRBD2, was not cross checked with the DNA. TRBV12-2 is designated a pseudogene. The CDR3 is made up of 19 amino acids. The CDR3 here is CASRLAGTSGRVSRNEQFF. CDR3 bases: TGTGCAAGTCGCTTAGCAGGGACTAGCGGGAGAGTGTCGAGGAATGAGCAGTTCTTC.

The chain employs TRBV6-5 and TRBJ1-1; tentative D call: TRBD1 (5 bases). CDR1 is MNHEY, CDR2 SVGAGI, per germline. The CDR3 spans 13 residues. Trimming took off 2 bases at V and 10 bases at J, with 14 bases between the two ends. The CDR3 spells CASSYVIQGIAFF. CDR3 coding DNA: TGTGCCAGCAGTTACGTTATCCAGGGAATAGCTTTCTTT.

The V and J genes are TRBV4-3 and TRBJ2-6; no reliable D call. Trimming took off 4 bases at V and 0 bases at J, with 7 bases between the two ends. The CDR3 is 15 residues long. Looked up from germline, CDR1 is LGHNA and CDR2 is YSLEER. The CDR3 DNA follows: TGCGCCAGCAGCCTCTCCCTCTCTGGGGCCAACGTCCTGACTTTC. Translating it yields CASSLSLSGANVLTF.

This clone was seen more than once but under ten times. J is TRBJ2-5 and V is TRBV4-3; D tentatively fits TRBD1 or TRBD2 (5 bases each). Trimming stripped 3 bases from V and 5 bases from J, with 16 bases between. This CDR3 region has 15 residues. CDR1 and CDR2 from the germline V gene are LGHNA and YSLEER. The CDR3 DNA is TGCGCCAGCAGCCACGGTAGAGGGGTAGGGGAGACCCAGTACTTC. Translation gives CASSHGRGVGETQYF.

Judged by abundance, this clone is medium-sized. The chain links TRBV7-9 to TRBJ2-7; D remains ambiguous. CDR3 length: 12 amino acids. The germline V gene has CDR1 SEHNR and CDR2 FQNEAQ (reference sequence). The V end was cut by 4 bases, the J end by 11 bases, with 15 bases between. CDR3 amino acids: CASSSALERKYF. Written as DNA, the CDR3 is TGTGCCAGCAGCTCAGCCTTGGAAAGGAAGTACTTC.